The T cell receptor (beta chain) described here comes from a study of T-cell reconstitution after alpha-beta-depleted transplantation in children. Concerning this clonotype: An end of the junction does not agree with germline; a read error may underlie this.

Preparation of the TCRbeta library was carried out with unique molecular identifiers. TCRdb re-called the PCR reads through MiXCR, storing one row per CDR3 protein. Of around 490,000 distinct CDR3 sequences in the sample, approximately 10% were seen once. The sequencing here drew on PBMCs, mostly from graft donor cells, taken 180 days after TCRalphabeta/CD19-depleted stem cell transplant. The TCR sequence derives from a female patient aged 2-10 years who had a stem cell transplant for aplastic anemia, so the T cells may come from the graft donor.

The CDR3 reads CASNLAFRDYRYEQYF. The CDR3 DNA sequence: TGCGCCAGCAACTTGGCGTTCCGGGACTACCGCTACGAGCAGTACTTC. This chain links TRBV5-1 with TRBJ2-7; 7 bases fit TRBD2. The CDR3 is 16 residues long. Germline CDR1 reads SGHRS; CDR2 reads YFSETQ. Based on the CDR3 plus reference TRBV5-1 and TRBJ2-7, the full variable domain is KAGVTQTPRYLIKTRGQQVTLSCSPISGHRSVSWYQQTPGQGLQFLFEYFSETQRNKGNFPGRFSGRQFSNSRSEMNVSTLELGDSALYLCASNLAFRDYRYEQYFGPGTRLTVT.